A single sample gave rise to the 26 T cell receptor beta chains below, sequenced in a study of cytomegalovirus exposure and HLA in healthy donors. The PCR ran on 60 Vbeta and 13 Jbeta primers. Assay used: immunoSEQ multiplex PCR; TCRdb lists only in-frame clones, some missing. Among some 120,000 clones listed, around 81% were seen once. Sequenced: PBMCs. All receptors derive from a woman in her forties in good health and CMV-seronegative.

The V and J genes are TRBV5-4 and TRBJ2-7; 7 bases are a match to TRBD1. The CDR3 is made up of 15 amino acids. Germline-derived CDR1 and CDR2 are SGHNT and YYREEE (reference sequence). The V and J ends lost 4 bases and 1 base, in that order; junction bases with no gene match: 8. Written as DNA, the CDR3 is TGTGCCAGCAGCCCAACAGGGGAGTTTTCCTACGAGCAGTACTTC. This translates into CASSPTGEFSYEQYF.

This rearrangement joins TRBV29-1 to TRBJ1-2; D remains ambiguous. CDR1 and CDR2 (germline): SQVTM, ANQGSEA. CDR3 length: 13 amino acids. Trimming shortened V by 2 bases and J by 7 bases, and 14 bases separated the two germline ends. The CDR3 DNA reads as TGCAGCGTTGAATCGGGAAGAAACAGTGGCTACACCTTC. This codes for CSVESGRNSGYTF.

The chain is built from TRBV29-1 and TRBJ2-3; 7 nucleotides match TRBD2. After removal of 0 bases from V and 1 base from J, the junction contained 10 bases not matched to a gene. Germline V gene sequence: CDR1 SQVTM, CDR2 ANQGSEA. This CDR3 spans 17 amino acids. This CDR3 reads CSVEDLLGAGGTDTQYF. DNA for the CDR3: TGCAGCGTTGAAGATCTGCTAGGGGCGGGAGGCACAGATACGCAGTATTTT.

This clone was seen more than once but under ten times. The rearrangement joins TRBV5-1 to TRBJ1-2; 7 nucleotides match TRBD1. From germline, CDR1 is SGHRS and CDR2 YFSETQ. The CDR3 totals 14 residues. The trim removed 1 base at V and 7 bases at J, leaving 7 bases unmatched. The CDR3: CASSLSGGQGGYTF. The CDR3 coding sequence is TGCGCCAGCAGCTTGTCAGGGGGGCAAGGTGGCTACACCTTC.

This chain links TRBV30 with TRBJ1-4; a weak D match, TRBD1 (6 bases). Germline CDR1 and CDR2: GTSNPN and SVGIG (reference sequence). The V end was cut by 0 bases, the J end by 8 bases, with 13 bases between. The length of the CDR3 is 14 residues. In DNA form, the CDR3 reads TGTGCCTGGAGTGTCCGGGGGGCAGGAGAAAAACTGTTTTTT. Translation: CAWSVRGAGEKLFF.

The chain carries TRBV10-1 and TRBJ2-1; 11 bases are shared with TRBD1. Losses at the gene ends were 5 bases for V and 8 bases for J; bases not matched to a gene: 8. The CDR3 is 15 residues long. The V gene's germline CDR1 is WNHNN and CDR2 SYGVQD (reference sequence). CDR3 residues: CASSSGTGGKDEQFF. The CDR3 region has the DNA TGCGCCAGCAGTTCCGGGACAGGGGGTAAGGATGAGCAGTTCTTC.

This chain joins TRBV7-2 and TRBJ2-3, with 9 bases identical to TRBD1. The CDR3 is made up of 14 amino acids. Germline lookup yields CDR1 SGHTA and CDR2 FQGNSA. V lost 6 bases, J lost 1 base, and 2 bases stayed unmatched. In nucleotides, the CDR3 is TGTGCCAGCAGTTGGGACAGGGGCACAGATACGCAGTATTTT. Translated: CASSWDRGTDTQYF.

The genes are TRBV27 and TRBJ1-2, with TRBD1 as a possible D gene (5 bases). This CDR3 has 12 residues. Between the trimmed V and J ends, which lost 6 bases and 4 bases, there was a span of 9 bases. The germline gives CDR1 MNHEY, CDR2 SMNVEV (reference sequence). CDR3 nucleotides: TGTGCCAGCAGCGACAGACTCTATGGCTACACCTTC. Protein product: CASSDRLYGYTF.

This rearrangement joins TRBV19 to TRBJ1-5; 7 nucleotides agree with TRBD1. CDR3 length equals 16 residues. Trimming removed 0 bases from V and 7 bases from J; junction bases left unmatched: 9. CDR1 is LNHDA, CDR2 SQIVND, per germline (reference sequence). This CDR3 is CASSIERGGLRQPQHF. The CDR3 bases are TGTGCCAGTAGTATAGAGAGAGGGGGCTTAAGGCAGCCCCAGCATTTT. Full variable domain (outside the CDR3, taken from reference TRBV19 and TRBJ1-5): DGGITQSPKYLFRKEGQNVTLSCEQNLNHDAMYWYRQDPGQGLRLIYYSQIVNDFQKGDIAEGYSVSREKKESFPLTVTSAQKNPTAFYLCASSIERGGLRQPQHFGDGTRLSIL.

On this clone itself: The sample carries other DNA sequences with the same CDR3. V is TRBV7-3 and J is TRBJ1-5, with D possibly matching TRBD1 (6 bases). Trimming stripped 0 bases from V and 7 bases from J, with 7 bases between. This CDR3 has 13 residues. Germline V lookup: CDR1 SGHTA, CDR2 FQGTGA. CDR3 coding DNA: TGTGCCAGCAGCTTAACTGGGGGCCAGCCCCAGCATTTT. It is translated as CASSLTGGQPQHF.

The sample holds one count of this clone. The chain couples TRBV4-1 to TRBJ2-1; 10 nucleotides line up with TRBD2. Trimming removed 4 bases from V and 0 bases from J; junction bases left unmatched: 15. The CDR3 loop spans 20 amino acids. The germline V gene encodes CDR1 MGHRA and CDR2 YSYEKL. In nucleotides, the CDR3 is TGCGCCAGCAGCCGGCTAAGCGGGGGGGCCTGGGGGAGCTCCTACAATGAGCAGTTCTTC. Protein product: CASSRLSGGAWGSSYNEQFF.

V is TRBV7-2 and J is TRBJ1-1; D possibly corresponds to TRBD1 (6 bases). The CDR3 is 15 residues long. Trimming stripped 5 bases from V and 2 bases from J, with 15 bases between. Germline CDR1 reads SGHTA; CDR2 reads FQGNSA. The CDR3 reads CASSPPGGGNTEAFF. The DNA for the CDR3 is TGTGCCAGCAGCCCCCCTGGGGGGGGCAACACTGAAGCTTTCTTT. The full variable domain, in which reference TRBV7-2 and TRBJ1-1 provide the parts outside the CDR3, is GAGVSQSPSNKVTEKGKDVELRCDPISGHTALYWYRQSLGQGLEFLIYFQGNSAPDKSGLPSDRFSAERTGGSVSTLTIQRTQQEDSAVYLCASSPPGGGNTEAFFGQGTRLTVV.

This chain links TRBV27 with TRBJ2-1, with TRBD2 matching 13 bases. Germline-derived CDR1 and CDR2 are MNHEY and SMNVEV (reference sequence). With 8 bases clipped from V and 10 bases from J, the junction kept 11 bases outside the gene matches. This CDR3 is built from 15 residues. In DNA form, the CDR3 reads TGTGCCAGCTTACCCGGGACTAGCGGGACCGGGGAGCAGTTCTTC. Amino acid sequence: CASLPGTSGTGEQFF.

V usage is TRBV9 and J usage is TRBJ2-7, with TRBD2 matching 9 bases. V shed 0 bases and J 4 bases; nucleotides not matched to a gene: 5. This CDR3 comprises 15 residues. CDR1 and CDR2 (germline): SGDLS, YYNGEE. The CDR3 region is CASSVAAGGQYEQYF. As DNA, the CDR3 is TGTGCCAGCAGCGTAGCTGCGGGGGGGCAGTACGAGCAGTACTTC.

The chain combines TRBV6-1 with TRBJ2-3; 16 bases are shared with TRBD2. V was clipped by 7 bases and J by 3 bases; unmatched bases: 1. The CDR3 sequence is 15 residues long. The V gene's germline CDR1 is MNHNS and CDR2 SASEGT. The CDR3 protein is CASMGLAGGTDTQYF. CDR3 sequence (DNA): TGTGCCAGCATGGGACTAGCGGGGGGGACAGATACGCAGTATTTT.

The CDR3 sequence is CAINRSPSRTSGRIETQYF. The CDR3 region has the DNA TGTGCCATCAATCGATCCCCCTCACGTACGAGCGGGAGGATCGAGACCCAGTACTTC. The rearrangement uses TRBV10-3 and TRBJ2-5, with 9 bases that match TRBD2. This CDR3 region has 19 residues. The V gene's germline CDR1 is ENHRY and CDR2 SYGVKD. Trimming at V came to 7 bases and at J to 5 bases, leaving 23 bases not matched to a gene.

This chain uses TRBV7-9 with TRBJ2-7, with 7 bases aligning to TRBD1. Losses at the gene ends were 5 bases for V and 6 bases for J; bases not matched to a gene: 4. Germline V gene sequence: CDR1 SEHNR, CDR2 FQNEAQ (reference sequence). There are 12 residues in the CDR3. The CDR3 DNA reads as TGTGCCAGCAGCGTCCGGGACAGCGAGCAGTACTTC. This encodes CASSVRDSEQYF.

The J gene is TRBJ1-1, the V gene TRBV6-6; D call uncertain. Between the trimmed V and J ends, which lost 8 bases and 1 base, there was a span of 11 bases. This CDR3 spans 13 amino acids. CDR1 is MNHNY and CDR2 is SVGAGI in the germline V gene (reference sequence). The CDR3 is CASSFVPNTEAFF. The DNA of the CDR3 is TGTGCCAGCTCTTTCGTCCCGAACACTGAAGCTTTCTTT.

J is TRBJ1-1 and V is TRBV10-1; 8 bases are shared with TRBD1. Germline V lookup: CDR1 WNHNN, CDR2 SYGVQD (reference sequence). The length of the CDR3 is 13 residues. J gave up 8 bases and V 8 bases, and 10 bases lay outside the gene matches. The DNA for the CDR3 is TGCGCCAGCCGGGGACAGGACCCCCGGGAAGCTTTCTTT. It translates to CASRGQDPREAFF.

The count of this clone is one. The chain recombines TRBV4-1 with TRBJ1-2; TRBD1 might be the D (6 bases). Germline assignment: CDR1 MGHRA and CDR2 YSYEKL. V shed 2 bases and J shed 3 bases, with 13 bases lying between them. CDR3 length: 15 residues. The CDR3 protein is CASSQLVDSYYGYTF. CDR3 in DNA: TGCGCCAGCAGCCAACTGGTGGACAGCTACTATGGCTACACCTTC.

This clone was counted a few times. The chain links TRBV9 to TRBJ2-2; 9 nucleotides align to TRBD2. The CDR3 runs 15 residues. The trim removed 2 bases at V and 4 bases at J, leaving 3 bases unmatched. CDR1 is SGDLS, CDR2 YYNGEE, per germline. Here the CDR3 DNA reads TGTGCCAGCAGCGTCTCAGCGGGAGGCACCGGGGAGCTGTTTTTT. It specifies CASSVSAGGTGELFF.

This clone came up once. This CDR3 is CASSISRGTSTDTQYF. CDR3 coding DNA: TGTGCCAGTAGTATCTCGCGGGGAACTAGCACAGATACGCAGTATTTT. The chain couples TRBV19 to TRBJ2-3; maybe TRBD2 (6 bases). CDR1 and CDR2 from the germline V gene are LNHDA and SQIVND (reference sequence). The V gene lost 3 bases and the J gene lost 0 bases, with 13 bases spanning the gap. This CDR3 is built from 16 residues.

The V gene is TRBV2, the J gene TRBJ2-5, with TRBD2 as a possible D gene (6 bases). Trimming took off 10 bases at V and 4 bases at J, with 16 bases between the two ends. The CDR3 is 13 amino acids. CDR1 and CDR2 from the germline V gene are SNHLY and FYNNEI. CDR3 coding DNA: TGTGCCATCAAGGAGGGAGCTCCAGAGACCCAGTACTTC. Encoded protein: CAIKEGAPETQYF.

This rearrangement joins TRBV12-2 to TRBJ1-1. TRBV12-2 is assigned pseudogene status. The CDR3 consists of 14 residues. CDR3 sequence reads: CASRPNELNTEAFF. The CDR3, as DNA: TGTGCAAGTCGCCCCAATGAGTTGAACACTGAAGCTTTCTTT.

The V call is TRBV30, the J call TRBJ1-2; D ambiguous. The CDR3 is 11 residues long. V was pared by 1 base and J by 7 bases, with 7 bases between. Germline lookup yields CDR1 GTSNPN and CDR2 SVGIG (reference sequence). The chain's CDR3 is CAWSAVFGYTF. CDR3 DNA: TGTGCCTGGAGTGCTGTCTTTGGCTACACCTTC.

The gene calls are TRBV9 and TRBJ2-5; 16 bases agree with TRBD2. The germline V gene encodes CDR1 SGDLS and CDR2 YYNGEE. V shed 4 bases and J 5 bases; nucleotides not matched to a gene: 11. The CDR3 is made up of 18 amino acids. The CDR3: CASSITPGLAGGLETQYF. CDR3 bases: TGTGCCAGCAGCATCACTCCGGGACTAGCGGGGGGGCTTGAGACCCAGTACTTC.